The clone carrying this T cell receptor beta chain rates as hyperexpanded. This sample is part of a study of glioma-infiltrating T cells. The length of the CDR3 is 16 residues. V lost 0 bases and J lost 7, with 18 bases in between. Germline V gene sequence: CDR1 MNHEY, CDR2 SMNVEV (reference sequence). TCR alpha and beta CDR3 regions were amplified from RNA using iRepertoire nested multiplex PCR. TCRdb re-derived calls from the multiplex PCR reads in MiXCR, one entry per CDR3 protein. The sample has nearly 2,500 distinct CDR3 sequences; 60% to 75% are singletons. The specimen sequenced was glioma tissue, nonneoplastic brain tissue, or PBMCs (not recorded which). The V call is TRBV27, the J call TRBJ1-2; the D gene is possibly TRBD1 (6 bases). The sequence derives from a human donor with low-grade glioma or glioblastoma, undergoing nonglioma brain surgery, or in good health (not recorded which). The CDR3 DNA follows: TGTGCCAGCAGTTTATCACATTCAGGGGTAGGATCTGGCTACACCTTC. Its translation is CASSLSHSGVGSGYTF.